Listed below are T cell receptor beta chains from one sample, sequenced in a study of lymphopenia after photon versus proton radiotherapy. TCRdb's table, derived via immunoSEQ multiplex PCR, lists solely in-frame clones and lacks some. The sample contains about 60,000 clones, roughly 84% of which appear only once. Sequencing was performed on peripheral blood, taken from a patient treated with proton-based radiotherapy. All receptors come from a man in his sixties with pancreatic cancer. Both conserved end residues are part of each CDR3. The D gene is left open where the match is weak. Only part of the rows carry a size: once, few, many, or a class if the clone is expanded.

V gene	clone size	D gene	J gene	CDR3 protein	CDR3 DNA
TRBV28	.	TRBD1	TRBJ1-2	CASSLGGQGVNYGYTF	TGTGCCAGCAGTTTAGGCGGGCAGGGGGTTAACTATGGCTACACCTTC
TRBV28	.	TRBD2	TRBJ2-1	CASSLGTSGTNEQFF	TGTGCCAGCAGTCTAGGGACTAGCGGGACTAATGAGCAGTTCTTC
TRBV5-4	.	.	TRBJ1-1	CASSLSAGPFTEAFF	TGTGCCAGCAGCTTGAGCGCAGGGCCCTTCACTGAAGCTTTCTTT
TRBV28	.	TRBD2	TRBJ2-1	CASSGPAGASIYNEQFF	TGTGCCAGCAGTGGACCGGCGGGAGCGTCCATCTACAATGAGCAGTTCTTC
TRBV28	.	.	TRBJ2-5	CAIRPSPSETQYF	TGTGCCATCAGGCCGAGTCCGAGCGAGACCCAGTACTTC
TRBV5-1	.	.	TRBJ1-4	CASSLTTGKGEKLFF	TGCGCCAGCAGCTTAACAACAGGGAAAGGGGAAAAACTGTTTTTT
TRBV27	few	TRBD1	TRBJ2-2	CASAGQGNTGELFF	TGTGCCAGCGCGGGACAGGGTAACACCGGGGAGCTGTTTTTT
TRBV28	few	.	TRBJ1-2	CASSSRVYGYTF	TGTGCCAGCAGCTCCCGGGTGTATGGCTACACCTTC
TRBV28	.	.	TRBJ2-5	CASRTQGWETQYF	TGTGCCAGCAGGACACAGGGCTGGGAGACCCAGTACTTC
TRBV30	.	.	TRBJ1-5	CAWSAEGSNQPQHF	TGTGCCTGGAGCGCCGAGGGAAGCAATCAGCCCCAGCATTTT
TRBV15	.	.	TRBJ2-6	CATSRDSPSGQGGLFGANVLTF	TGTGCCACCAGCAGAGACTCACCCTCCGGCCAGGGAGGCTTGTTTGGGGCCAACGTCCTGACTTTC
TRBV7-2	.	.	TRBJ2-5	CASSLGIQDYQETQYF	TGTGCCAGCAGCTTGGGAATACAGGATTATCAAGAGACCCAGTACTTC
TRBV7-2	.	.	TRBJ2-2	CASSLEQGNTGELFF	TGTGCCAGCAGCTTAGAACAGGGGAACACCGGGGAGCTGTTTTTT
TRBV6-1	.	.	TRBJ1-2	CASSGGQPNYGYTF	TGTGCCAGCAGTGGCGGACAGCCCAACTATGGCTACACCTTC
TRBV7-9	once	.	TRBJ2-7	CASSTSGTSYEQYF	TGTGCCAGCAGCACCTCTGGGACTTCCTACGAGCAGTACTTC
TRBV28	.	.	TRBJ2-6	CASGISAGANVLTF	TGTGCCAGCGGCATCAGTGCCGGGGCCAACGTCCTGACTTTC
TRBV4-2	.	.	TRBJ2-4	CASSQDPQGIAKNIQYF	TGTGCCAGCAGCCAAGATCCCCAGGGGATAGCCAAAAACATTCAGTACTTC
TRBV18	.	TRBD1	TRBJ2-1	CASSPANTGAGNEQFF	TGTGCCAGCTCACCCGCTAACACAGGGGCTGGAAATGAGCAGTTCTTC
TRBV11-2	.	.	TRBJ2-5	CASSLGDLTETQYF	TGTGCCAGCAGCTTAGGGGACTTGACGGAGACCCAGTACTTC
TRBV10-2	.	TRBD2	TRBJ2-7	CASSESGGRAHEQYF	TGCGCCAGCAGTGAGTCGGGCGGGAGGGCGCACGAGCAGTACTTC
TRBV5-6	.	.	TRBJ2-7	CASSLVSEQYF	TGTGCCAGCAGCTTGGTGAGCGAGCAGTACTTC
TRBV27	.	TRBD2	TRBJ2-3	CASRLGLASTDTQYF	TGTGCCAGCAGGCTCGGACTAGCGAGCACAGATACGCAGTATTTT
TRBV11-3	.	.	TRBJ2-7	CASSLRWAGPTYEQYF	TGTGCCAGCAGCTTACGGTGGGCAGGGCCCACCTACGAGCAGTACTTC
TRBV7-4	.	TRBD2	TRBJ2-1	CATRSGSRDEQFF	TGTGCCACCCGGAGCGGGAGTAGGGATGAGCAGTTCTTC
TRBV6-4	.	.	TRBJ2-5	CASSDSGRAEPKSWTQYF	TGTGCCAGCAGTGACAGTGGCAGGGCAGAGCCCAAGAGTTGGACCCAGTACTTC
TRBV5-1	.	TRBD2	TRBJ2-3	CASSLTSGPDTQYF	TGCGCCAGCAGCTTGACTAGCGGACCAGATACGCAGTATTTT
TRBV5-1	.	TRBD2	TRBJ2-1	CASSVSGREGYNEQFF	TGCGCCAGCAGCGTTAGCGGGAGGGAAGGCTACAATGAGCAGTTCTTC
TRBV4-2	.	TRBD2	TRBJ2-5	CASSQESAAGGPLGETQYF	TGTGCCAGCAGCCAAGAAAGCGCGGCGGGAGGGCCTCTTGGCGAGACCCAGTACTTC
TRBV7-2	.	TRBD1	TRBJ1-1	CASSLVSGGYTEAFF	TGTGCCAGCAGCTTAGTATCAGGGGGCTACACTGAAGCTTTCTTT
TRBV5-6	once	.	TRBJ2-5	CASSGDLDRRETQYF	TGTGCCAGCAGCGGGGACTTGGATAGACGAGAGACCCAGTACTTC
TRBV28	.	.	TRBJ1-2	CASSSTWGSYGYTF	TGTGCCAGCAGTTCTACGTGGGGATCCTATGGCTACACCTTC
TRBV10-3	.	.	TRBJ2-1	CATTGGAHEQFF	TGTGCCACCACGGGTGGGGCGCATGAGCAGTTCTTC
TRBV5-1	.	.	TRBJ1-4	CASSLAPNEKLFF	TGCGCCAGCAGCTTGGCTCCTAATGAAAAACTGTTTTTT
TRBV13	.	TRBD2	TRBJ2-3	CASSLVGLAAPLSTDTQYF	TGTGCCAGCAGCTTAGTGGGACTAGCTGCTCCTCTCAGCACAGATACGCAGTATTTT
TRBV19	.	.	TRBJ2-1	CASSTPFGTLNEQFF	TGTGCCAGTAGTACCCCCTTCGGGACCCTCAATGAGCAGTTCTTC
TRBV19	.	.	TRBJ1-3	CASSIRGLSGNTIYF	TGTGCCAGTAGTATACGGGGACTCTCTGGAAACACCATATATTTT
TRBV7-2	.	TRBD1	TRBJ2-2	CASSYSGTGGNGELFF	TGTGCCAGCAGCTATTCCGGGACAGGGGGCAACGGGGAGCTGTTTTTT
TRBV27	.	.	TRBJ2-7	CASSFDGTLYYEQYF	TGTGCCAGCAGTTTCGACGGAACCCTTTACTACGAGCAGTACTTC
TRBV4-2	once	TRBD2	TRBJ2-3	CASSLWTSGSTDTQYF	TGTGCCAGCAGCTTATGGACTAGCGGTAGCACAGATACGCAGTATTTT
TRBV6-6	.	.	TRBJ1-4	CASRSRQAEKLFF	TGTGCCAGCAGATCTAGACAGGCCGAAAAACTGTTTTTT
TRBV30	.	TRBD1	TRBJ2-7	CAWSVRGQGAYEQYF	TGTGCCTGGAGTGTCCGGGGACAGGGGGCCTACGAGCAGTACTTC
TRBV5-1	.	.	TRBJ2-5	CASSLAAGSQETQYF	TGCGCCAGCAGCTTGGCCGCGGGATCCCAAGAGACCCAGTACTTC
TRBV19	.	.	TRBJ2-2	CASSLGRPGELFF	TGTGCCAGCTCCTTAGGGCGGCCCGGGGAGCTGTTTTTT
TRBV19	.	.	TRBJ1-5	CASTSWAGVHQPQHF	TGTGCCAGCACTTCTTGGGCGGGAGTACATCAGCCCCAGCATTTT
TRBV6-6	.	TRBD1	TRBJ1-1	CASSWTGRNTEAFF	TGTGCCAGCAGTTGGACAGGGAGGAACACTGAAGCTTTCTTT
TRBV28	.	.	TRBJ2-3	CASTGPPDTQYF	TGTGCCAGCACCGGCCCCCCAGATACGCAGTATTTT
TRBV28	.	.	TRBJ1-2	CASSGLTNYGYTF	TGTGCCAGCAGTGGATTGACTAACTATGGCTACACCTTC
TRBV7-3	.	TRBD2	TRBJ2-1	CASSLAGGFSEQFF	TGTGCCAGCAGCCTAGCGGGAGGATTCAGTGAGCAGTTCTTC
TRBV29-1	.	.	TRBJ2-7	CSVGLRLNGNEQYF	TGCAGCGTGGGTCTCAGACTAAACGGAAACGAGCAGTACTTC
TRBV18	.	.	TRBJ1-1	CASSRSVSGAYTEAFF	TGTGCCAGCTCACGGTCTGTTTCGGGGGCATATACTGAAGCTTTCTTT
TRBV7-3	.	.	TRBJ2-5	CASSYEPQETQYF	TGTGCCAGCAGCTACGAACCTCAAGAGACCCAGTACTTC
TRBV29-1	.	.	TRBJ1-4	CSAIGQLNEKLFF	TGCAGCGCGATTGGTCAGCTAAATGAAAAACTGTTTTTT
TRBV11-2	.	.	TRBJ2-5	CASSLGTYYQETQYF	TGTGCCAGCAGCTTAGGGACCTACTACCAAGAGACCCAGTACTTC
TRBV6-5	.	.	TRBJ1-3	CASRDYRQSGNTIYF	TGTGCCAGCAGGGACTATAGGCAGTCTGGAAACACCATATATTTT
TRBV9	.	.	TRBJ1-1	CASSGGALGNTEAFF	TGTGCCAGCAGCGGAGGGGCCCTTGGGAACACTGAAGCTTTCTTT